Below, 2 T cell receptor beta chains from the same sample are listed, as sequenced in a study of PD-1 blockade in classical Hodgkin lymphoma (dated by TCRdb to about 2020). Receptors were amplified or captured by the immunoSEQ multiplex PCR assay. TCRdb re-hosts the immuneACCESS table, in-frame sequences only. Its copies lack some clones; in the studies checked, an unresolved V gene accounts for under half of them, and the cause for the rest is not known. This sample lists about 13,000 clones; approximately 83% were detected once. Together, the top ten hold 0.75% to 0.95% of the sample. The sample's time point label, in plain terms: cycle 4 day 1 (C4D1), after about 6 weeks of nivolumab. All trial patients had relapsed after autologous stem cell transplantation, with cohorts A, B and C differing in prior brentuximab vedotin exposure. Using a Miltenyi CD4+ T cell isolation kit, CD4+ T cells were purified from thawed PBMCs through magnetic negative selection.

Specimen: CD4+ T cells from blood, collected before the fourth cycle of nivolumab. These receptors originate from a human donor with classical Hodgkin lymphoma.

This chain links TRBV10-3 with TRBJ2-2; 12 positions agree with TRBD2. This CDR3 is 16 amino acids long. The germline CDR1 and CDR2 sequences are ENHRY and SYGVKD. J was trimmed by 4 bases and V by 7 bases; bases with no gene match: 7. The CDR3 DNA reads as TGTGCCATCACCCCTGGACTAGCGGGACTCACCGGGGAGCTGTTTTTT. It encodes CAITPGLAGLTGELFF.

This chain joins TRBV7-2 and TRBJ2-6; 10 bases align to TRBD1. CDR3 length: 18 residues. Trimming cost V 4 bases and J 3 bases; bases outside gene matches: 9. Germline V lookup: CDR1 SGHTA, CDR2 FQGNSA. CDR3 nucleotide sequence: TGTGCCAGCAGCTACCGGGACAGGGGCGCAATTGGGGCCAACGTCCTGACTTTC. It encodes CASSYRDRGAIGANVLTF.